This T cell receptor (beta chain) was captured by sequencing in a study of blood T cell repertoires in COVID-19. Study-level information: The cDNA or gDNA used as material had been derived from T cells, B-cell-depleted T cells, or PBMCs.

V lost 2 bases, J lost 2 bases, and 8 bases lay in between. The CDR3 consists of 14 residues. Germline values: CDR1 KGHDR, CDR2 SFDVKD. Profiled with immunoSEQ multiplex PCR; TCRdb holds only in-frame clones, not every one. In the table there are more than 300,000 clones, approximately 90% of which are singletons. The cohort comprised adults aged 18 to 89 years residing in approximately 22 US areas. Shortly before study entry, within 2 weeks, exposed participants had met a COVID-19 case. The TCR comes from a middle-aged woman who had been exposed to COVID-19. Sequenced sample: PBMCs or T cells enriched from blood (not recorded which). The chain combines TRBV24-1 with TRBJ1-2; no firm D call. The CDR3 loop reads CATSDSGDNYGYTF. The CDR3 DNA reads as TGTGCCACCAGTGATTCTGGAGACAACTATGGCTACACCTTC.